This T cell receptor beta chain came from a study of CD8 T cells in Susac syndrome. RNA was extracted with the RNeasy kit, and a quantity of roughly 0.45 to 1 ug was reverse transcribed using random hexamers. TCRdb reprocessed the immunoSEQ multiplex PCR reads via MiXCR and lists one record per CDR3 protein. The sample carries some 120,000 distinct CDR3 sequences, about 93% recorded once. J was trimmed by 4 bases and V by 5 bases; bases with no gene match: 3. The CDR3 loop spans 15 amino acids. Germline-derived CDR1 and CDR2 are SEHNR and FQNEAQ (reference sequence). The chain carries TRBV7-9 and TRBJ2-5; TRBD2 agrees at 14 bases. Material for sequencing was CD4+ T cells from PBMCs. The source of this sequence is a human donor in good health. CDR3 sequence: CASSMGLAGAETQYF. The DNA for the CDR3 is TGTGCCAGCAGCATGGGACTAGCGGGAGCAGAGACCCAGTACTTC.